This TCR beta chain was identified during a study of cytomegalovirus exposure and HLA in healthy donors. Comment on this clone: Its antigen remains unknown.

Study-wide findings and caveats: The analysis excluded some indistinguishable V segments, including TRBV6-2 and TRBV6-3.

Germline V gene lookup returns CDR1 MNHEY and CDR2 SVGAGI. The CDR3 runs 11 residues. V lost 5 bases to trimming and J lost 7 bases, with 8 bases between them. The PCR made use of 60 Vbeta and 13 Jbeta primers. Produced via immunoSEQ multiplex PCR; TCRdb's table is partial and in-frame only. The profile shows roughly 250,000 clones, 75% to 85% of them singletons. This TCR derives from a girl aged 2 to 10 in good health and CMV-seronegative. V gene TRBV6-5 combines with J gene TRBJ2-5; D unresolved. Sequenced input: PBMCs. CDR3 bases: TGTGCCAGCAGTCGTTCCGGGACCCAGTACTTC. This codes for CASSRSGTQYF.